This entry concerns a single T cell receptor beta chain. Its antigen is as yet unknown. The CDR3 totals 15 residues. The germline CDR1 and CDR2 sequences are SGHNT and YYREEE (reference sequence). Trimming removed 4 bases from V and 4 bases from J, with 14 bases in between. These data are taken from a study of cytomegalovirus exposure and HLA in healthy donors. Findings and caveats of the study: Per a prior analysis, the majority of TCR beta V segments were productive roughly 87% or roughly 30% of the time.

The PCR contained 60 Vbeta and 13 Jbeta primers. Only in-frame clones appear in the TCRdb table, and some are missing; sequencing was by immunoSEQ multiplex PCR. The sample consists of some 170,000 clones, about four fifths of them appearing once. Sequenced material: PBMCs. The receptor was derived from a girl aged 10-17 years in good health and CMV-seropositive. V and J are TRBV5-4 and TRBJ2-2, with D maybe TRBD1 (5 bases). CDR3 protein: CASSPTRQSTGELFF. The CDR3 DNA follows: TGTGCCAGCAGCCCAACTCGACAGTCCACCGGGGAGCTGTTTTTT.